The present TCR beta chain was sequenced within a study of control samples from healthy donors and cancer patients. Data came from immunoSEQ multiplex PCR; TCRdb stores just in-frame clones and leaves some out. The top ten clones hold 0.68% of a sample with roughly 150,000 clones, roughly 92% of them seen once. V was pared by 7 bases and J by 5 bases, with 11 bases between. CDR1 SEHNR and CDR2 FQNEAQ come from the germline V gene (reference sequence). This CDR3 contains 12 residues. The sequenced sample consisted of blood. The chain couples TRBV7-9 to TRBJ2-5; no clear D. This sequence was found in a woman aged 25-40 years in good health. Here the CDR3 reads CASTLMAETQYF. CDR3 nucleotide sequence: TGTGCCAGCACCCTCATGGCCGAGACCCAGTACTTC. Full variable domain (outside the CDR3, taken from reference TRBV7-9 and TRBJ2-5): DTGVSQNPRHKITKRGQNVTFRCDPISEHNRLYWYRQTLGQGPEFLTYFQNEAQLEKSRLLSDRFSAERPKGSFSTLEIQRTEQGDSAMYLCASTLMAETQYFGPGTRLLVL.